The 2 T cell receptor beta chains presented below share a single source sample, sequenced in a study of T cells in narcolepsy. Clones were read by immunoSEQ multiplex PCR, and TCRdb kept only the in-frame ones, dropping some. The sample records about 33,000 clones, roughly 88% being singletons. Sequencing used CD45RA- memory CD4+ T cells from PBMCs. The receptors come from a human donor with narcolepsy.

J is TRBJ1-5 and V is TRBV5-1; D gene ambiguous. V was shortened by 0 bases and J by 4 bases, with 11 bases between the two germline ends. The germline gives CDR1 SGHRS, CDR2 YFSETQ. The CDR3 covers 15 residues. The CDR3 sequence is CASSLEHGGNQPQHF. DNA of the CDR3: TGCGCCAGCAGCTTGGAGCACGGAGGGAATCAGCCCCAGCATTTT. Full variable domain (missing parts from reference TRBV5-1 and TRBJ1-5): KAGVTQTPRYLIKTRGQQVTLSCSPISGHRSVSWYQQTPGQGLQFLFEYFSETQRNKGNFPGRFSGRQFSNSRSEMNVSTLELGDSALYLCASSLEHGGNQPQHFGDGTRLSIL.

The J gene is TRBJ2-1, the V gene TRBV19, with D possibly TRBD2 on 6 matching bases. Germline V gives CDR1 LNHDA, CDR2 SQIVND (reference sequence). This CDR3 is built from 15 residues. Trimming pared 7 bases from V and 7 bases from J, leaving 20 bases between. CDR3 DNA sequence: TGTGCCAGTACCCCGGGACTTGACCCTAGGAATGAGCAGTTCTTC. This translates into CASTPGLDPRNEQFF.